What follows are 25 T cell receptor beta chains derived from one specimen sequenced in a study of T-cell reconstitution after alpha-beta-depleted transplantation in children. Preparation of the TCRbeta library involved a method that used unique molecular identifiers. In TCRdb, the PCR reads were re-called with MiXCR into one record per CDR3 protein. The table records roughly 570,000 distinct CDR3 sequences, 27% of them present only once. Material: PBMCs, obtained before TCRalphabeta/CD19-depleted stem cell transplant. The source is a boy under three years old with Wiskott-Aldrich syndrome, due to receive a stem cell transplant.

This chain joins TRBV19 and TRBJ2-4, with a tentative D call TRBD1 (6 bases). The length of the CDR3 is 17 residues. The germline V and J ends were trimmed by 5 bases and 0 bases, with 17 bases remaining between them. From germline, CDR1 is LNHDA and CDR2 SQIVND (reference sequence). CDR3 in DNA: TGTGCCAGTAGTCCGGAGACAGGACCCCTAGCCAAAAACATTCAGTACTTC. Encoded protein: CASSPETGPLAKNIQYF.

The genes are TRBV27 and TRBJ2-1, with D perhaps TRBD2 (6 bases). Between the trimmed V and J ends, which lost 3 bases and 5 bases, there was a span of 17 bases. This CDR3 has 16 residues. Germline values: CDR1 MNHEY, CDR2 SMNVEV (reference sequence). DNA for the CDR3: TGTGCCAGCAGTTTCCACATTCATGGGACTCACAATGAGCAGTTCTTC. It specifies CASSFHIHGTHNEQFF.

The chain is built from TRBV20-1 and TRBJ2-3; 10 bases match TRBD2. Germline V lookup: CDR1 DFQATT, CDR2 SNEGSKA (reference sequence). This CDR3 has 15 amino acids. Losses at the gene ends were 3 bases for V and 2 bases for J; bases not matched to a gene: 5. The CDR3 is CSASQTSGVTDTQYF. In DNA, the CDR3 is TGCAGTGCTAGCCAAACTAGCGGGGTCACAGATACGCAGTATTTT.

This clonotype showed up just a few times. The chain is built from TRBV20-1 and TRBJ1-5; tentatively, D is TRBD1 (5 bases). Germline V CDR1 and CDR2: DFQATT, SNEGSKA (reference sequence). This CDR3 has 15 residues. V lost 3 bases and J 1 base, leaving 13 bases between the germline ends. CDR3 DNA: TGCAGTGCTAGTCAGCGGGGGTCAAGCAATCAGCCCCAGCATTTT. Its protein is CSASQRGSSNQPQHF.

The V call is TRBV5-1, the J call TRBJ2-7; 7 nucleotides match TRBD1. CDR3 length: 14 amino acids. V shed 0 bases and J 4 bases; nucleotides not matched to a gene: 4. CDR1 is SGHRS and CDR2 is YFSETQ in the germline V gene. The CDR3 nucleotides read TGCGCCAGCAGCTTGGAGCCAGGGGGTTACGAGCAGTACTTC. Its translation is CASSLEPGGYEQYF.

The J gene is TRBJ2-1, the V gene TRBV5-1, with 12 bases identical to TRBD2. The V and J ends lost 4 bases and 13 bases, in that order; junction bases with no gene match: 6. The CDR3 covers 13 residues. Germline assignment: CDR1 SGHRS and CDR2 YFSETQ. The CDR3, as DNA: TGCGCCAGCAGCGGACGGACTAGCGGGAACCAGTTCTTC. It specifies CASSGRTSGNQFF.

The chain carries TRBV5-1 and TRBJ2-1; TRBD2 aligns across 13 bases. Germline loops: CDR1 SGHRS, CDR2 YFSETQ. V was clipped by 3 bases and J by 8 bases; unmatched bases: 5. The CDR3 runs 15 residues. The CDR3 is CASSSGTSGIYEQFF. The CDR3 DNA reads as TGCGCCAGCAGCTCCGGGACTAGCGGGATCTATGAGCAGTTCTTC.

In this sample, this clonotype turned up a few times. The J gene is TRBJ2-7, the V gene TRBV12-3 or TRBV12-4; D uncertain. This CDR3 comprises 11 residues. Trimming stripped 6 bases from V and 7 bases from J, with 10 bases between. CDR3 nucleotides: TGTGCCAGCAGCATTGGGGTAGAGCAGTACTTC. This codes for CASSIGVEQYF.

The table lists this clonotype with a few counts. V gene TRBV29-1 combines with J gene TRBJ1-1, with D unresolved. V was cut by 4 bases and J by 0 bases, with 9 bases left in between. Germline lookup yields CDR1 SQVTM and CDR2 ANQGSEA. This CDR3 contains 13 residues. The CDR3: CSVGVRMNTEAFF. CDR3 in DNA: TGCAGCGTTGGGGTGAGGATGAACACTGAAGCTTTCTTT.

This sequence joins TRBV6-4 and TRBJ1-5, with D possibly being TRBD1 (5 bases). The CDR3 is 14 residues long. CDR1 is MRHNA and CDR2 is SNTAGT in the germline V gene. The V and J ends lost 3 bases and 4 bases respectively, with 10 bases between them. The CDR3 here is CASSELPGNQPQHF. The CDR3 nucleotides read TGTGCCAGCAGTGAGTTACCAGGGAATCAGCCCCAGCATTTT.

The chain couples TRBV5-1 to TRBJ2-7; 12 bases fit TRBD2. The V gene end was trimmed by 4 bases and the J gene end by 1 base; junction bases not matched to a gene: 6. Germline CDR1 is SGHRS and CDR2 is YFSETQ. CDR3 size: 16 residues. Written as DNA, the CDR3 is TGCGCCAGCAGCCCCGGGACTAGCGGGCTATCCTACGAGCAGTACTTC. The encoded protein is CASSPGTSGLSYEQYF.

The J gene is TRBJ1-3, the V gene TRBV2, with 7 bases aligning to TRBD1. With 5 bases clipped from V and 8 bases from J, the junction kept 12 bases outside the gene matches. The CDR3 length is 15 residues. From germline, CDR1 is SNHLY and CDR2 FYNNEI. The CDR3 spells CASSYDRVAGDTIYF. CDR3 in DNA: TGTGCCAGCAGTTACGACAGGGTGGCAGGAGACACCATATATTTT.

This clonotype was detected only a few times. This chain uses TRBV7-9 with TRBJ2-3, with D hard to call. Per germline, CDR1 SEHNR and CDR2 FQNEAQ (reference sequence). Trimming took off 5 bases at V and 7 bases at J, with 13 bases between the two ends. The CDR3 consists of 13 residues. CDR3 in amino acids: CASSPAQYHTQYF. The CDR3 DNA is TGTGCCAGCAGCCCTGCACAGTACCATACGCAGTATTTT.

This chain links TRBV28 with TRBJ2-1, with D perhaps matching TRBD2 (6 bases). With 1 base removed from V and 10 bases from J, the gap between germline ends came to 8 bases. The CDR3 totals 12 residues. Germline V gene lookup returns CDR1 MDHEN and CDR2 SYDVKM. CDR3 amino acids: CASSLLLAEQFF. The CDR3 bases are TGTGCCAGCAGTTTATTGCTAGCGGAGCAGTTCTTC.

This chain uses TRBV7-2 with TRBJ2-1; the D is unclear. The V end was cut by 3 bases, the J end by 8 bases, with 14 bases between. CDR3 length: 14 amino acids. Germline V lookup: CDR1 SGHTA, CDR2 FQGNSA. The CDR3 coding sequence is TGTGCCAGCAGCTTTGGCGACATTACAGATGAGCAGTTCTTC. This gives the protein CASSFGDITDEQFF.

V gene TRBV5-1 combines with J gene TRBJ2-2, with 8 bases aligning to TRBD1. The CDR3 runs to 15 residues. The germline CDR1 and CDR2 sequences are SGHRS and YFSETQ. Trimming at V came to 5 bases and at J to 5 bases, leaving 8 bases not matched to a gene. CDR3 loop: CASSPDRAGTGELFF. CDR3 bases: TGCGCCAGCAGTCCGGACAGGGCTGGAACCGGGGAGCTGTTTTTT.

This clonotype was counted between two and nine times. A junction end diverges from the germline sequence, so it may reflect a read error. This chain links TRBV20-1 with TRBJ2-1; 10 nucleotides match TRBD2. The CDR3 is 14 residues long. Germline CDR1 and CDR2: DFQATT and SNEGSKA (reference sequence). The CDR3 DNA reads TGCAGTGCCAGAGGGACTAGCGCCTACAATGAGCAGTTCTTC. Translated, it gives CSARGTSAYNEQFF.

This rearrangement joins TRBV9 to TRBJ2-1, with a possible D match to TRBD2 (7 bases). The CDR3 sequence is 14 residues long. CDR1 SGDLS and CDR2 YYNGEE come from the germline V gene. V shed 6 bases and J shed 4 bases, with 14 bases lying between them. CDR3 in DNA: TGTGCCAGCAACGGGGGGCTAGCGTACAATGAGCAGTTCTTC. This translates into CASNGGLAYNEQFF.

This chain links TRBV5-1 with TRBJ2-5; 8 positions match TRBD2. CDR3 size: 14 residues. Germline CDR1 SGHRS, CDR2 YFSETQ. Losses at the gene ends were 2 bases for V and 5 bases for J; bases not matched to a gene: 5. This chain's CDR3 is CASSLAGVSETQYF. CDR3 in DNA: TGCGCCAGCAGCTTAGCGGGAGTTTCGGAGACCCAGTACTTC. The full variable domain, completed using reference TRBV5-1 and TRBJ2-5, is KAGVTQTPRYLIKTRGQQVTLSCSPISGHRSVSWYQQTPGQGLQFLFEYFSETQRNKGNFPGRFSGRQFSNSRSEMNVSTLELGDSALYLCASSLAGVSETQYFGPGTRLLVL.

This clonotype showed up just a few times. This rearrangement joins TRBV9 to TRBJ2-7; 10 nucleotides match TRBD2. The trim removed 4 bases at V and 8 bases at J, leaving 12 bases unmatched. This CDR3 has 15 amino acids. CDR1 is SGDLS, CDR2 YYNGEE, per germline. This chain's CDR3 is CASSQEGLAGAQQYF. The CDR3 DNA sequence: TGTGCCAGCAGCCAAGAAGGCCTAGCGGGAGCCCAGCAGTACTTC. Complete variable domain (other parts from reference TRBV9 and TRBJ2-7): DSGVTQTPKHLITATGQRVTLRCSPRSGDLSVYWYQQSLDQGLQFLIQYYNGEERAKGNILERFSAQQFPDLHSELNLSSLELGDSALYFCASSQEGLAGAQQYFGPGTRLTVT.

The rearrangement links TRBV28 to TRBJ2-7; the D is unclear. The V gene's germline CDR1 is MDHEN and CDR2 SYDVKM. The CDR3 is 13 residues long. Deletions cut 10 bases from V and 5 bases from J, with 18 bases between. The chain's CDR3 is CATFPAGSHEQYF. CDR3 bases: TGTGCCACCTTCCCAGCAGGTTCCCACGAGCAGTACTTC.

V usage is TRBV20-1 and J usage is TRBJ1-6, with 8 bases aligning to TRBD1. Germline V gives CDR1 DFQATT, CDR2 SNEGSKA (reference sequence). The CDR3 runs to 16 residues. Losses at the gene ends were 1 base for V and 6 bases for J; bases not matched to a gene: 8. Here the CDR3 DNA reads TGCAGTGCTAGAGGGGGACAGGTGGGGGTTAATTCACCCCTCCACTTT. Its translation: CSARGGQVGVNSPLHF.

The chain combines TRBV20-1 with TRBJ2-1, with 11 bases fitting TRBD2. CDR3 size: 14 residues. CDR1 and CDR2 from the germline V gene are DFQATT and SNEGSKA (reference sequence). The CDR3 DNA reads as TGCAGGGGGTTTAGCGGGAGGGATTACAATGAGCAGTTCTTC. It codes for CRGFSGRDYNEQFF.

This CDR3 reads CASRPLAGVVILSGEQFF. CDR3 nucleotides: TGTGCCAGCAGACCCTTAGCGGGAGTGGTAATTTTGTCGGGTGAGCAGTTCTTC. The chain recombines TRBV27 with TRBJ2-1; 9 bases map to TRBD2. Germline V lookup: CDR1 MNHEY, CDR2 SMNVEV (reference sequence). V lost 6 bases, J lost 9 bases, and 21 bases stayed unmatched. The CDR3 extends over 18 amino acids.

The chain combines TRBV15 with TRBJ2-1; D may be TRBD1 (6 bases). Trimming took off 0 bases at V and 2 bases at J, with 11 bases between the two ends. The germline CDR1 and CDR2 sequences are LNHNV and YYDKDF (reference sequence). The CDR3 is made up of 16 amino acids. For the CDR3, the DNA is TGTGCCACCAGCAGAGAATACGGACAGACCTACAATGAGCAGTTCTTC. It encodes CATSREYGQTYNEQFF.